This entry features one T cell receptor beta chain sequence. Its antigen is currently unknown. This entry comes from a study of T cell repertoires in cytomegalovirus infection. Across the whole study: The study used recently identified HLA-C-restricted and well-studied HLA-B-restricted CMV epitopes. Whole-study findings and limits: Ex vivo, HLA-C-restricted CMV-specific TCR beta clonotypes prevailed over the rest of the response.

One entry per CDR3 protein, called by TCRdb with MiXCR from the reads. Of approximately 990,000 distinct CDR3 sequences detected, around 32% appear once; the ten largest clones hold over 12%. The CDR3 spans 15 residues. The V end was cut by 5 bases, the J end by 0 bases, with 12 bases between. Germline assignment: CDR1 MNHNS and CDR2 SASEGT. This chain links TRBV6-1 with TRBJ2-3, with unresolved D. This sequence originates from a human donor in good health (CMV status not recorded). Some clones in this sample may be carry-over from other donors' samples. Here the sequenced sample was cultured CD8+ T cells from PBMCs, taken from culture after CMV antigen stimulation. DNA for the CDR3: TGTGCCAGCAGTTTAAGGCATGGTAGCACAGATACGCAGTATTTT. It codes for CASSLRHGSTDTQYF.